This TCR beta chain was observed in a study of blood T cell repertoires in COVID-19. Profiled with immunoSEQ multiplex PCR; TCRdb holds only in-frame clones, not every one. The sample contains 200,000 to 300,000 clones, approximately 87% of which appear only once. Germline lookup yields CDR1 LNHDA and CDR2 SQIVND (reference sequence). Trimming took off 3 bases at V and 6 bases at J, with 17 bases between the two ends. The CDR3 runs to 15 residues. Sequencing used peripheral blood. This clonotype was sampled from a human donor in a cohort sampled during active COVID-19. V is TRBV19 and J is TRBJ1-2, with D maybe TRBD1 (5 bases). The CDR3 coding sequence is TGTGCCAGTAGTATCTTCGGGTTTGCCAGGGATGGCTACACCTTC. It encodes CASSIFGFARDGYTF.